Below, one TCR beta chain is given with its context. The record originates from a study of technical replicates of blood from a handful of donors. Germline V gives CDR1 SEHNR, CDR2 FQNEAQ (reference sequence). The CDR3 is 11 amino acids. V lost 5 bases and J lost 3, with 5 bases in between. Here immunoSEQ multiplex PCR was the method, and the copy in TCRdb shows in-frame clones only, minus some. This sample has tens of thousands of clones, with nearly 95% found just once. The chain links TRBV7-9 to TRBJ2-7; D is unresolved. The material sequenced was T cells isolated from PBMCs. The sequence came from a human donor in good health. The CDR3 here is CASSPNYEQYF. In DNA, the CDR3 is TGTGCCAGCAGCCCCAACTACGAGCAGTACTTC.